This T cell receptor (beta chain) came from a study of shared clonotypes between healthy human individuals. Method: immunoSEQ multiplex PCR; TCRdb's copy keeps in-frame clones and lacks some. The table records about 1.1 million clones, approximately 80% of them present only once. V shed 6 bases and J shed 6 bases, with 14 bases lying between them. The length of the CDR3 is 14 residues. The germline gives CDR1 MNHEY, CDR2 SMNVEV (reference sequence). The TCR was taken from a man aged 18 to 29 in good health. Some clones in this sample may be carry-over from other donors' samples. The J gene is TRBJ2-2, the V gene TRBV27; the D call may be TRBD1 or TRBD2 (6 bases each). Specimen: memory CD4+ T cells from PBMCs. Subset denoted: CD45RA-negative fraction. Here the CDR3 reads CASSLTGAPGELFF. In DNA, the CDR3 is TGTGCCAGCAGCCTGACGGGGGCCCCCGGGGAGCTGTTTTTT.